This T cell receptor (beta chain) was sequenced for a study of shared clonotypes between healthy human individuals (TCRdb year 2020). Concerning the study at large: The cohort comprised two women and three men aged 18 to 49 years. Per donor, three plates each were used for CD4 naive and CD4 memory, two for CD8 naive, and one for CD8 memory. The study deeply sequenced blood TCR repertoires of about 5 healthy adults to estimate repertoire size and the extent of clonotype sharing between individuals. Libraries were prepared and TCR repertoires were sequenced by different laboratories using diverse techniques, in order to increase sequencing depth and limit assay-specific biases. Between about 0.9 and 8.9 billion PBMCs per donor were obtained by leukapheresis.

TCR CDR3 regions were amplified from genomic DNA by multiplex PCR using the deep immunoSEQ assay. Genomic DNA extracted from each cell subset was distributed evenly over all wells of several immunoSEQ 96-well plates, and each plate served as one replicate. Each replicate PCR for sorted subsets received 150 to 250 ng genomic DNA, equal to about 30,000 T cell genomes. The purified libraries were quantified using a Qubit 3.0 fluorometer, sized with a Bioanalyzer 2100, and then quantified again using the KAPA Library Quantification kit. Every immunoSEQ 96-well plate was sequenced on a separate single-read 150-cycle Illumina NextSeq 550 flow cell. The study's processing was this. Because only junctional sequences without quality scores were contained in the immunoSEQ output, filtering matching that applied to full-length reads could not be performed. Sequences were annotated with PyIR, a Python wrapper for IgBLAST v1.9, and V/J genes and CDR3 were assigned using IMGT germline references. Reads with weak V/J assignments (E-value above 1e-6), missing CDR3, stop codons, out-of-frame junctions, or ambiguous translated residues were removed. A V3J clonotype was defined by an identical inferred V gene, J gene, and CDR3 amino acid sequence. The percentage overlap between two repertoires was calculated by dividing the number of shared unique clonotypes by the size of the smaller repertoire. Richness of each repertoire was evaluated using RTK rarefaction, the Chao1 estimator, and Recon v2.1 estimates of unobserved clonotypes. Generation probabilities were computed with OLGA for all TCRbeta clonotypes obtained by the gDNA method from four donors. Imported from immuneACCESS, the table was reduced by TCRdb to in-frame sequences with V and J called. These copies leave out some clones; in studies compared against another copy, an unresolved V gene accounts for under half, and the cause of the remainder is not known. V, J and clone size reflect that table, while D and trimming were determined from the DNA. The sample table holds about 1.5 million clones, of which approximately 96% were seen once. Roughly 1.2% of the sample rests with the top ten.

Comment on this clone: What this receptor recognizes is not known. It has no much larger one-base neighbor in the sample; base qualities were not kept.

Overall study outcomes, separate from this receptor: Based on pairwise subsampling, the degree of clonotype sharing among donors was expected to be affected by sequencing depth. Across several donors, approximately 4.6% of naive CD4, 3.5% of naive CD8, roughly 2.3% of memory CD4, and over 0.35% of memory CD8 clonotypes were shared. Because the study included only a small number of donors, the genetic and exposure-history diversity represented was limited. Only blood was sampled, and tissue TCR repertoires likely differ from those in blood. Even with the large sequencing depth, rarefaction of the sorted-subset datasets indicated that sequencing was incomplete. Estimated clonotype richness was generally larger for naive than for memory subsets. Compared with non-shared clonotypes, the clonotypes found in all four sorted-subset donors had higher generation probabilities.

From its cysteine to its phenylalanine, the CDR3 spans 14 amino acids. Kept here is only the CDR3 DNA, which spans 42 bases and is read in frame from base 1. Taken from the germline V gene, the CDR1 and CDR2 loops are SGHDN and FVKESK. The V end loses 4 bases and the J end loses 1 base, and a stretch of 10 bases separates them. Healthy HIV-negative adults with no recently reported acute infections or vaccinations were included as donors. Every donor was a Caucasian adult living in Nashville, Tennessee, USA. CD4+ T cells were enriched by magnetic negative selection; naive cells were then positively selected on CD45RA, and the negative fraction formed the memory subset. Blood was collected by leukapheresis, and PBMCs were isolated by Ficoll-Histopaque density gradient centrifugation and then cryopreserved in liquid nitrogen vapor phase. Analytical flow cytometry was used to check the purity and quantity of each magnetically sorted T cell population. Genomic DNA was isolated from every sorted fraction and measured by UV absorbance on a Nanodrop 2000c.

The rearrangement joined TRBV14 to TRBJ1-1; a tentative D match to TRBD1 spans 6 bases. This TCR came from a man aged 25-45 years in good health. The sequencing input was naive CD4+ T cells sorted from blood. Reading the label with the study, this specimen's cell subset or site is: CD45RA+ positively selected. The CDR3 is CASSPQGWNTEAFF. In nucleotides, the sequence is TGTGCCAGCAGCCCACAGGGATGGAACACTGAAGCTTTCTTT.